Listed here are 23 T cell receptor beta chains from one sample, sequenced in a study of beta chain features in type 1 diabetes. The authors reverse transcribed all of the isolated RNA, so sequencing captured expressed TCRB transcripts. The repertoire was sequenced with immunoSEQ multiplex PCR; TCRdb's copy has only in-frame clones and lacks some. The sample consists of 900,000 or so clones, 15% to 20% of them appearing once. The source material was naive CD4+ T cells from blood. The source of these receptors is a woman aged 18-29 years in good health.

The chain combines TRBV18 with TRBJ2-7; D uncertain. This CDR3 comprises 13 residues. CDR1 KGHSH and CDR2 LQKENI come from the germline V gene. V dropped 0 bases and J dropped 3 bases, with 6 bases sitting between them. The CDR3 DNA sequence: TGTGCCAGCTCACCACCGGGAAACTACGAGCAGTACTTC. Its protein product is CASSPPGNYEQYF.

Only a few counts were recorded for this clone. The genes are TRBV7-8 and TRBJ2-1; weak D call: TRBD2 (5 bases). V was clipped by 0 bases and J by 3 bases, with 9 bases between them. The germline CDR1 and CDR2 sequences are SGHVS and FQNEAQ. There are 15 residues in the CDR3. CDR3 DNA sequence: TGTGCCAGCAGCTTAGCGGGAGCAATCTACAATGAGCAGTTCTTC. Amino acids: CASSLAGAIYNEQFF.

The V and J genes are TRBV19 and TRBJ1-5; no firm D call. CDR3 length: 14 residues. V was trimmed by 5 bases and J by 0 bases, leaving 8 bases between them. Germline V gene data show CDR1 as LNHDA and CDR2 as SQIVND (reference sequence). CDR3 residues: CASSFSHSNQPQHF. CDR3 bases: TGTGCCAGTAGTTTCAGCCATAGCAATCAGCCCCAGCATTTT.

This clone was seen a handful of times. This chain links TRBV29-1 with TRBJ1-1; TRBD1 might be the D (5 bases). CDR1 and CDR2 (germline): SQVTM, ANQGSEA. This CDR3 spans 12 amino acids. The V gene lost 6 bases and the J gene lost 11 bases, with 19 bases spanning the gap. The CDR3 DNA reads as TGCAGCGTGGGAGACAGAGGCAGGGCGGCTTTCTTT. This encodes CSVGDRGRAAFF.

The V gene is TRBV5-1, the J gene TRBJ2-3; D possibly corresponds to TRBD2 (5 bases). The germline V gene has CDR1 SGHRS and CDR2 YFSETQ. This CDR3 is built from 14 residues. The V end lost 0 bases, the J end lost 3 bases, and 8 bases lay between the germline ends. In DNA, the CDR3 is TGCGCCAGCAGCTTGGTTGGGGAGACAGATACGCAGTATTTT. It yields the protein CASSLVGETDTQYF. Looking up the rest from reference TRBV5-1 and TRBJ2-3 gives the full variable domain: KAGVTQTPRYLIKTRGQQVTLSCSPISGHRSVSWYQQTPGQGLQFLFEYFSETQRNKGNFPGRFSGRQFSNSRSEMNVSTLELGDSALYLCASSLVGETDTQYFGPGTRLTVL.

CDR3 nucleotides: TGTGCCAGCAGCTTGCTGACAGGACACAATGAGCAGTTCTTC. This encodes CASSLLTGHNEQFF. The chain combines TRBV7-9 with TRBJ2-1; a weak D match, TRBD1 (6 bases). CDR3 size: 14 residues. CDR1 SEHNR and CDR2 FQNEAQ come from the germline V gene (reference sequence). Deletions cut 3 bases from V and 5 bases from J, with 11 bases between. The full variable domain, completed using reference TRBV7-9 and TRBJ2-1, is DTGVSQNPRHKITKRGQNVTFRCDPISEHNRLYWYRQTLGQGPEFLTYFQNEAQLEKSRLLSDRFSAERPKGSFSTLEIQRTEQGDSAMYLCASSLLTGHNEQFFGPGTRLTVL.

The rearrangement links TRBV11-2 to TRBJ2-7; D may match TRBD1 or TRBD2 (6 bases each). CDR3 length equals 13 residues. The V and J ends lost 5 bases and 5 bases respectively, with 13 bases between them. The V gene's germline CDR1 is SGHAT and CDR2 FQNNGV. The CDR3 spells CASSVTGRNEQYF. The DNA for the CDR3 is TGTGCCAGCAGCGTTACAGGGAGGAACGAGCAGTACTTC.

CDR3 sequence (DNA): TGTGCCAGCAGCGTAGGACAGGGGAGCACAGATACGCAGTATTTT. Translating it yields CASSVGQGSTDTQYF. The V gene is TRBV9, the J gene TRBJ2-3; 8 bases line up with TRBD1. The germline CDR1 and CDR2 sequences are SGDLS and YYNGEE. Trimming took 0 bases from V and 0 from J; bases not matched to a gene: 0. This CDR3 is built from 15 residues. Supplemented by reference TRBV9 and TRBJ2-3, the full variable domain reads DSGVTQTPKHLITATGQRVTLRCSPRSGDLSVYWYQQSLDQGLQFLIQYYNGEERAKGNILERFSAQQFPDLHSELNLSSLELGDSALYFCASSVGQGSTDTQYFGPGTRLTVL.

Only a few counts were recorded for this clone. The chain combines TRBV11-2 with TRBJ2-5, with D unresolved. This CDR3 has 14 amino acids. V lost 5 bases and J 3 bases, leaving 13 bases between the germline ends. Germline V gene data show CDR1 as SGHAT and CDR2 as FQNNGV. The CDR3 nucleotides read TGTGCCAGCAGCGCCCCAGAGTTTGAAGAGACCCAGTACTTC. As protein: CASSAPEFEETQYF.

This clone was detected a few times. This chain uses TRBV28 with TRBJ2-7, with D perhaps TRBD1 (5 bases). Germline loops: CDR1 MDHEN, CDR2 SYDVKM. V shed 5 bases and J shed 7 bases, with 12 bases lying between them. This CDR3 has 12 residues. DNA for the CDR3: TGTGCCAGCAGTACCCCAGGGCTAGAGCAGTACTTC. Translated, it gives CASSTPGLEQYF.

This clone was found a few times. Here the CDR3 reads CAISDRGVSDTQYF. CDR3 nucleotide sequence: TGTGCCATCAGTGACAGGGGGGTTTCAGATACGCAGTATTTT. The V call is TRBV10-3, the J call TRBJ2-3; a weak D match, TRBD1 (7 bases). This CDR3 region has 14 residues. The V gene's germline CDR1 is ENHRY and CDR2 SYGVKD. Trimming cost V 3 bases and J 4 bases, with 11 bases left between them.

The J gene is TRBJ2-1, the V gene TRBV11-1, with 12 positions matching TRBD2. Germline lookup yields CDR1 SGHAT and CDR2 FQDESV (reference sequence). V gave up 2 bases and J gave up 4 bases; unmatched junction bases: 3. The length of the CDR3 is 16 residues. CDR3 sequence reads: CASSLTLAGGYNEQFF. CDR3 bases: TGTGCCAGCAGCTTAACACTAGCGGGAGGATACAATGAGCAGTTCTTC. Full variable domain (outside the CDR3, taken from reference TRBV11-1 and TRBJ2-1): EAEVAQSPRYKITEKSQAVAFWCDPISGHATLYWYRQILGQGPELLVQFQDESVVDDSQLPKDRFSAERLKGVDSTLKIQPAELGDSAMYLCASSLTLAGGYNEQFFGPGTRLTVL.

The V and J genes are TRBV5-8 and TRBJ2-6; no reliable D call. The CDR3 runs to 17 residues. The germline V gene has CDR1 SGHTS and CDR2 YDEGEE. Trimming stripped 8 bases from V and 0 bases from J, with 18 bases between. The CDR3 sequence is CARDRKTLYSGANVLTF. The CDR3 coding sequence is TGTGCCAGGGATCGGAAGACACTTTACTCTGGGGCCAACGTCCTGACTTTC.

V usage is TRBV7-2 and J usage is TRBJ2-1, with 8 bases lining up with TRBD2. This CDR3 has 17 amino acids. Germline V gene lookup returns CDR1 SGHTA and CDR2 FQGNSA. The ends lost 0 bases at V and 1 base at J; junction bases unmatched: 5. CDR3 sequence (DNA): TGTGCCAGCAGCTTAGCCCCAGCGGGAGTGTCCTACAATGAGCAGTTCTTC. It codes for CASSLAPAGVSYNEQFF.

The chain couples TRBV18 to TRBJ1-2; 8 nucleotides align to TRBD1. The CDR3 sequence is 14 residues long. With V trimmed by 3 bases and J by 5 bases, 5 bases remained unmatched. Germline V gene data show CDR1 as KGHSH and CDR2 as LQKENI. The CDR3 DNA reads TGTGCCAGCTCACCCACGCAGGGGGCGTATGGCTACACCTTC. Amino acids: CASSPTQGAYGYTF.

This clone was counted between two and nine times. The rearrangement uses TRBV14 and TRBJ2-7, with TRBD2 matching over 10 bases. Germline V lookup: CDR1 SGHDN, CDR2 FVKESK. The trim removed 6 bases at V and 0 bases at J, leaving 20 bases unmatched. CDR3 length equals 20 residues. CDR3 nucleotide sequence: TGTGCCAGCAGTCCACAGAGGGCTAGCGGGAGTTCGGTGCGCTCCTACGAGCAGTACTTC. Protein product: CASSPQRASGSSVRSYEQYF.

This chain links TRBV10-3 with TRBJ1-1; TRBD1 aligns across 9 bases. Germline V lookup: CDR1 ENHRY, CDR2 SYGVKD. The CDR3 spans 12 residues. After removal of 6 bases from V and 11 bases from J, the junction contained 7 bases not matched to a gene. The DNA of the CDR3 is TGTGCCATCAGCGGGACAGGGCACGGGGCTTTCTTT. Translation: CAISGTGHGAFF.

V gene TRBV6-5 combines with J gene TRBJ2-1; 14 bases are a match to TRBD2. The CDR3 is made up of 15 amino acids. The germline gives CDR1 MNHEY, CDR2 SVGAGI. The trim removed 6 bases at V and 7 bases at J, leaving 5 bases unmatched. The CDR3 loop is CASSFGTSGRNEQFF. CDR3 DNA sequence: TGTGCCAGCAGCTTTGGGACTAGCGGGAGAAATGAGCAGTTCTTC.

The rearrangement joins TRBV5-7 to TRBJ1-5; D possibly corresponds to TRBD1 (5 bases). TRBV5-7 is treated as an ORF (open reading frame) with a function not yet certain. Trimming took 4 bases from V and 6 from J, leaving 14 bases between them. CDR3 length equals 14 residues. This chain's CDR3 is CASSPCLGTQPQHF. For the CDR3, the DNA is TGTGCCAGCAGCCCCTGCTTGGGGACTCAGCCCCAGCATTTT.

This clone was observed a handful of times. This chain links TRBV11-1 with TRBJ2-5; no reliable D call. Deletions cut 4 bases from V and 5 bases from J, with 11 bases between. Germline CDR1 SGHAT, CDR2 FQDESV (reference sequence). This CDR3 has 13 amino acids. CDR3 residues: CASSSLTRETQYF. In DNA form, the CDR3 reads TGTGCCAGCAGCTCCTTGACGAGGGAGACCCAGTACTTC.

In this sample, this clone turned up a few times. CDR3 nucleotides: TGTGCCAGCAGTCTTGCGTCTAGCGGGAGGGTGGGTGAGCAGTTCTTC. As protein: CASSLASSGRVGEQFF. The chain recombines TRBV28 with TRBJ2-1; TRBD2 matches at 12 bases. The CDR3 runs to 16 residues. Germline V gives CDR1 MDHEN, CDR2 SYDVKM. The V segment lost 5 bases and the J segment 9 bases; nucleotides outside the gene matches: 11. Using reference TRBV28 and TRBJ2-1 for the parts outside the CDR3, the full variable domain is DVKVTQSSRYLVKRTGEKVFLECVQDMDHENMFWYRQDPGLGLRLIYFSYDVKMKEKGDIPEGYSVSREKKERFSLILESASTNQTSMYLCASSLASSGRVGEQFFGPGTRLTVL.

V and J are TRBV29-1 and TRBJ2-1; D unresolved. CDR1 and CDR2 (germline): SQVTM, ANQGSEA. The CDR3 extends over 13 amino acids. The V end lost 3 bases, the J end lost 5 bases, and 11 bases lay between the germline ends. The DNA of the CDR3 is TGCAGCGTTGAGAGAGGAAATGACAATGAGCAGTTCTTC. Translating gives CSVERGNDNEQFF.

The V and J genes are TRBV27 and TRBJ1-2; D might be TRBD1 (5 bases). Germline V gene lookup returns CDR1 MNHEY and CDR2 SMNVEV (reference sequence). CDR3 length equals 14 residues. Trimming left V 3 bases short and J 4 bases short, with 12 bases between. This CDR3 is CASSLGGAGYGYTF. CDR3 in DNA: TGTGCCAGCAGTTTGGGAGGGGCGGGCTATGGCTACACCTTC.